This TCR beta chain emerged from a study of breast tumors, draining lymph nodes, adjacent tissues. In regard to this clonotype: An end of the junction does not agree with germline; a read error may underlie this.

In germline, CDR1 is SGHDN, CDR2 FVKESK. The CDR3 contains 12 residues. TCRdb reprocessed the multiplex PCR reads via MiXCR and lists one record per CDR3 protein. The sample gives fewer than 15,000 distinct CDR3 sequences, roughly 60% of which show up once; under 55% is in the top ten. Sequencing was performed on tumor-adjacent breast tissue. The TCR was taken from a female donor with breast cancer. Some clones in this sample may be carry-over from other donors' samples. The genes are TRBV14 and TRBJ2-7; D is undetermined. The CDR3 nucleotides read TGTGCCAGCAGCCAAGATCCCTACGAGCGGTACTTC. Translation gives CASSQDPYERYF.